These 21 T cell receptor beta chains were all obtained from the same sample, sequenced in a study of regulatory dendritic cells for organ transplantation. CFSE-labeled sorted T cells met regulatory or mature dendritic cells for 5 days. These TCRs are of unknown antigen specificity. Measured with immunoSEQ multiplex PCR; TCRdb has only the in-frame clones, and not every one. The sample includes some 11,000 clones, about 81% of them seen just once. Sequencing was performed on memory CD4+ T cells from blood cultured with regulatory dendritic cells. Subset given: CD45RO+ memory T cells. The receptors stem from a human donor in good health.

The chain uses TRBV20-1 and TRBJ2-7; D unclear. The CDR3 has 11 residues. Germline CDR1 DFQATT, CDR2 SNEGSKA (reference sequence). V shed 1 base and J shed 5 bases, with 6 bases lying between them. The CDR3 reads CSARGEDEQYF. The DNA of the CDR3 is TGCAGTGCTAGAGGTGAGGACGAGCAGTACTTC.

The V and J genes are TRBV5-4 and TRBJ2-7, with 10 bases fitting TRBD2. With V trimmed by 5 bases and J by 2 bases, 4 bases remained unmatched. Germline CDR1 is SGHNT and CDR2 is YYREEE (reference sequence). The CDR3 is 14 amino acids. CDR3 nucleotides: TGTGCCAGCAGTCATAGCGGGGGGCCCTACGAGCAGTACTTC. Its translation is CASSHSGGPYEQYF.

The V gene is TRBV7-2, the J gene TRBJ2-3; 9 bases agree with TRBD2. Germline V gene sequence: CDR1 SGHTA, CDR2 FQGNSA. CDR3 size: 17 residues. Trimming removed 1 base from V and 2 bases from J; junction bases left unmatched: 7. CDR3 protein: CASSLVVLAGTTDTQYF. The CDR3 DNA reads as TGTGCCAGCAGCTTAGTTGTCCTAGCGGGGACCACAGATACGCAGTATTTT.

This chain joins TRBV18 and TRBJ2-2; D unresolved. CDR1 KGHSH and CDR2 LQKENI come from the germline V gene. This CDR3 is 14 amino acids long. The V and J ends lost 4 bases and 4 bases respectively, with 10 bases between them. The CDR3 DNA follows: TGTGCCAGCTCACGAGACTCTAGCACCGGGGAGCTGTTTTTT. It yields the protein CASSRDSSTGELFF.

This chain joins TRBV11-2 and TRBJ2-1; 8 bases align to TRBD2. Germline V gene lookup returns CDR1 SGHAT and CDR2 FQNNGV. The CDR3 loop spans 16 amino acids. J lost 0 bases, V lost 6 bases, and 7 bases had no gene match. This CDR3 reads CASSPRGDNSYNEQFF. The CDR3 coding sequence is TGTGCCAGCAGTCCGCGGGGGGACAACTCCTACAATGAGCAGTTCTTC.

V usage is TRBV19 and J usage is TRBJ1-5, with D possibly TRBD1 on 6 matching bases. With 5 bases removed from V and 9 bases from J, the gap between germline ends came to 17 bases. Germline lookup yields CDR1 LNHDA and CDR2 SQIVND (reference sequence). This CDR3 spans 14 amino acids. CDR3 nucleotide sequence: TGTGCCAGTAGTCCCCCGTCAAGGGGGGGGCCCCAGCATTTT. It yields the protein CASSPPSRGGPQHF.

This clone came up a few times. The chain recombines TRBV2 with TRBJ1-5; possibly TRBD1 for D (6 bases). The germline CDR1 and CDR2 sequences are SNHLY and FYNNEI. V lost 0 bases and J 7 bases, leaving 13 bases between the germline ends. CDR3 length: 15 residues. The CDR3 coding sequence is TGTGCCAGCAGTGAAGCCTACAGGGTAGAACAGCCCCAGCATTTT. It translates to CASSEAYRVEQPQHF.

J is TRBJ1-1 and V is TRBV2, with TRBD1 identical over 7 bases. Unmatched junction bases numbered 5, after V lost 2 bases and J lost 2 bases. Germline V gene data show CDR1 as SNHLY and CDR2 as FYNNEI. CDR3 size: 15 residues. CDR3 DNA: TGTGCCAGCAGTGAAACGAGACAGGGTAACACTGAAGCTTTCTTT. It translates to CASSETRQGNTEAFF.

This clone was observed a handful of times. CDR3 sequence: CASSPGTGRTEAFF. CDR3 in DNA: TGTGCCAGCTCACCAGGGACAGGTCGTACTGAAGCTTTCTTT. The chain recombines TRBV18 with TRBJ1-1; TRBD1 matches 8 bases. V lost 2 bases to trimming and J lost 5 bases; unmatched junction nucleotides: 4. Germline-derived CDR1 and CDR2 are KGHSH and LQKENI. The CDR3 is made up of 14 amino acids. Based on the CDR3 plus reference TRBV18 and TRBJ1-1, the full variable domain is NAGVMQNPRHLVRRRGQEARLRCSPMKGHSHVYWYRQLPEEGLKFMVYLQKENIIDESGMPKERFSAEFPKEGPSILRIQQVVRGDSAAYFCASSPGTGRTEAFFGQGTRLTVV.

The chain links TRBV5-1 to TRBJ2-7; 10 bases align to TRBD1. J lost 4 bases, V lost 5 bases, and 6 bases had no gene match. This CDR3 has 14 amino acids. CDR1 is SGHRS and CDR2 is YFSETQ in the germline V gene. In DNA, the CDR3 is TGCGCCAGCAGTTCGGACAGGGGGTTTTACGAGCAGTACTTC. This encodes CASSSDRGFYEQYF.

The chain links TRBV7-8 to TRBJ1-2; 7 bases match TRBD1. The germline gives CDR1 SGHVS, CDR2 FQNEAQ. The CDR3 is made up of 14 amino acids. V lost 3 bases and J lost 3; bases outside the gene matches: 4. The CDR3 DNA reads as TGTGCCAGCAGCTTGGGGACAGTGGACTATGGCTACACCTTC. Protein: CASSLGTVDYGYTF. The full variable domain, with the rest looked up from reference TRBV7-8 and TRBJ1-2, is GAGVSQSPRYKVAKRGQDVALRCDPISGHVSLFWYQQALGQGPEFLTYFQNEAQLDKSGLPSDRFFAERPEGSVSTLKIQRTQQEDSAVYLCASSLGTVDYGYTFGSGTRLTVV.

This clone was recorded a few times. This CDR3 is CASSTQDSHFLHF. In DNA, the CDR3 is TGTGCCAGCAGCACTCAGGACAGCCATTTCCTCCACTTT. The V call is TRBV5-4, the J call TRBJ1-6; TRBD1 is a possible D gene (6 bases). Trimming took 4 bases from V and 15 from J, leaving 17 bases between them. The CDR3 is made up of 13 amino acids. Germline V lookup: CDR1 SGHNT, CDR2 YYREEE (reference sequence).

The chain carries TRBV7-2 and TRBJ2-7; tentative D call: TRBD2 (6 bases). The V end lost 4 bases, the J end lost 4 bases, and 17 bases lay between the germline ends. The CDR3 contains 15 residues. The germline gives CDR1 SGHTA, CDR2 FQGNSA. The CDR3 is CASSSGSLRVYEQYF. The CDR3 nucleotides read TGTGCCAGCAGCTCCGGGAGCCTCCGAGTATACGAGCAGTACTTC.

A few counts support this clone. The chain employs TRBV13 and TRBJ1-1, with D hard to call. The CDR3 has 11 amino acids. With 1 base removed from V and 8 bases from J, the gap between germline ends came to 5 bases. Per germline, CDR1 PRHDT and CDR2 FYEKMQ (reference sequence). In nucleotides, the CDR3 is TGTGCCAGCAGCTTAGTAGAAGAAGCTTTCTTT. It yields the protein CASSLVEEAFF.

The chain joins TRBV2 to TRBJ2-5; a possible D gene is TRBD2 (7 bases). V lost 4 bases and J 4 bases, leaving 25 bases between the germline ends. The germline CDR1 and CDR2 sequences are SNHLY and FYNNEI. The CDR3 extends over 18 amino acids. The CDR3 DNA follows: TGTGCCAGCAGTGGACCAAAAGCGAGGGGGGGGTCGGGAGAGACCCAGTACTTC. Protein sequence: CASSGPKARGGSGETQYF.

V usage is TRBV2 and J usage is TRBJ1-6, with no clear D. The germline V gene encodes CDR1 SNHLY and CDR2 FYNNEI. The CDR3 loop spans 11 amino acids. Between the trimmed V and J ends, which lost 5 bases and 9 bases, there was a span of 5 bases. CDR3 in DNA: TGTGCCAGCAGTCTATTTTCACCCCTCCACTTT. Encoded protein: CASSLFSPLHF.

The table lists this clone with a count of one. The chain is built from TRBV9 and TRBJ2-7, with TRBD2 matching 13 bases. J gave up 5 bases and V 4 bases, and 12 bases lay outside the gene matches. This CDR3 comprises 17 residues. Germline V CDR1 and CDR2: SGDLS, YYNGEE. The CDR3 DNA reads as TGTGCCAGCAGCCCAGGGGGACTAGCGGGACAGGGCGACGAGCAGTACTTC. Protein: CASSPGGLAGQGDEQYF.

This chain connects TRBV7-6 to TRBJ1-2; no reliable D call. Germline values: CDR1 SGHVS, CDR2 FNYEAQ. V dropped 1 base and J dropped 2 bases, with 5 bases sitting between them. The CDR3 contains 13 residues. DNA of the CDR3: TGTGCCAGCAGCTTAGACAAAAACTATGGCTACACCTTC. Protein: CASSLDKNYGYTF.

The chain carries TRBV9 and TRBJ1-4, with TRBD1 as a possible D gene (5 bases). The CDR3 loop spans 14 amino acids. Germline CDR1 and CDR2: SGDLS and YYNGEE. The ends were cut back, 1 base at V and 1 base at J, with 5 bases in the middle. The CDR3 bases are TGTGCCAGCAGCGTACAGGGAACTAATGAAAAACTGTTTTTT. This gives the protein CASSVQGTNEKLFF.

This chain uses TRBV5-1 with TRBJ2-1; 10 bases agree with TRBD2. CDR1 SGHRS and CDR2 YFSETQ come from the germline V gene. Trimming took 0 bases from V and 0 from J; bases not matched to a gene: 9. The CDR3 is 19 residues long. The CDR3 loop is CASSLVGSGGSSSYNEQFF. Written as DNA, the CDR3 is TGCGCCAGCAGCTTGGTGGGTAGCGGGGGGAGCAGCTCCTACAATGAGCAGTTCTTC.

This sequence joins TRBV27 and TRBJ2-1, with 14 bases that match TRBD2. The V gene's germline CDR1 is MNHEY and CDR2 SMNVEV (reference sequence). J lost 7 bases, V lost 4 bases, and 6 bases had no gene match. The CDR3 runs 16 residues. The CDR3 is CASSSRTSGGRNEQFF. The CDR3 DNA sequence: TGTGCCAGCAGTTCCCGGACTAGCGGGGGGAGGAATGAGCAGTTCTTC.